Shown below are 18 T cell receptor beta chains from a single sample sequenced in a study of Graves' ophthalmopathy and Graves' hyperthyroidism. Amplification of the TCR beta CDR3 regions used RNA transcripts (as template). An opening RT-PCR round employed HTBI primers and preceded a second-round multiplex PCR. TCRdb re-called the multiplex PCR reads with MiXCR, one entry per CDR3 protein. The sample consists of over a million distinct CDR3 sequences, about two fifths of them appearing once. Source material: peripheral blood or thyroid tissue (not recorded which). These receptors were taken from an adult man with Graves' hyperthyroidism.

The rearrangement uses TRBV10-3 and TRBJ1-2; 8 bases are shared with TRBD1. The CDR3 has 13 residues. In germline, CDR1 is ENHRY, CDR2 SYGVKD. V dropped 5 bases and J dropped 12; count of bases not matched to a gene: 11. The CDR3 DNA is TGTGCCATCAGTCCCCAGGGGGCAGTTGGAAACACCTTC. This gives the protein CAISPQGAVGNTF.

V is TRBV14 and J is TRBJ2-7; D call uncertain. The CDR3 is 13 amino acids. Germline assignment: CDR1 SGHDN and CDR2 FVKESK. V was trimmed by 6 bases and J by 5 bases, leaving 14 bases between them. The CDR3 DNA reads as TGTGCCAGCAGGTCAAATATTCTTCACGAGCAGTACTTC. It encodes CASRSNILHEQYF.

This chain uses TRBV6-2 or TRBV6-3 with TRBJ2-7; no definite D call. Trimming removed 7 bases at V and 4 bases at J, with 11 bases between. The germline CDR1 and CDR2 sequences are MNHEY and SVGEGT. This CDR3 is built from 12 residues. The CDR3 DNA sequence: TGTGCCAGCAAGGCCGGCGCATACGAGCAGTACTTC. Translation gives CASKAGAYEQYF.

The chain joins TRBV24-1 to TRBJ1-4; possibly TRBD1 for D (6 bases). The CDR3 is made up of 15 amino acids. V was clipped by 2 bases and J by 8 bases, with 14 bases between them. CDR1 KGHDR and CDR2 SFDVKD come from the germline V gene. The CDR3 loop reads CATSDSRGQAEKLFF. The CDR3 DNA is TGTGCCACCAGTGATTCGCGGGGACAAGCCGAAAAACTGTTTTTT.

In this sample, this clonotype turned up many times. The chain couples TRBV6-4 to TRBJ1-2; D is ambiguous. V gave up 7 bases and J gave up 4 bases, with 16 bases separating them. CDR1 is MRHNA and CDR2 is SNTAGT in the germline V gene. This CDR3 comprises 14 residues. CDR3 protein: CASTHAAAGYGYTF. CDR3 coding DNA: TGTGCCAGCACCCATGCAGCAGCGGGCTATGGCTACACCTTC.

The chain recombines TRBV6-5 with TRBJ1-1; D ambiguous. The CDR3 covers 17 residues. Trimming took 5 bases from V and 1 from J, leaving 20 bases between them. Germline assignment: CDR1 MNHEY and CDR2 SVGAGI. This chain's CDR3 is CASSEDTGFRANTEAFF. For the CDR3, the DNA is TGTGCCAGCAGTGAGGATACCGGGTTCCGGGCGAACACTGAAGCTTTCTTT.

This clonotype showed up many times. The chain links TRBV12-3 or TRBV12-4 to TRBJ1-6, with 8 bases identical to TRBD1. This CDR3 is 13 amino acids long. V was pared by 5 bases and J by 9 bases, with 3 bases of the junction left unmatched. This chain's CDR3 is CASSTGGSSPLHF. The CDR3 DNA reads TGTGCCAGCAGTACAGGGGGATCTTCACCCCTCCACTTT.

This clonotype was seen at least ten times. The V call is TRBV20-1, the J call TRBJ1-5; D is ambiguous. The CDR3 is 14 amino acids. Germline V gene lookup returns CDR1 DFQATT and CDR2 SNEGSKA (reference sequence). Trimming cost V 5 bases and J 4 bases, with 15 bases left between them. For the CDR3, the DNA is TGCAGTGCTCCTGCCCGGCAGCGGAATCAGCCCCAGCATTTT. Translated: CSAPARQRNQPQHF.

This chain connects TRBV29-1 to TRBJ2-7; a weak D match, TRBD1 (6 bases). Germline values: CDR1 SQVTM, CDR2 ANQGSEA. Trimming took off 3 bases at V and 7 bases at J, with 22 bases between the two ends. This CDR3 region has 15 residues. The CDR3 protein is CSVDGEQGHLEEQYF. The CDR3 nucleotides are TGCAGCGTTGATGGGGAACAGGGCCACCTGGAAGAGCAGTACTTC.

A word on this clonotype: A clone one base away is much larger, so this may be a read error. The V gene is TRBV20-1, the J gene TRBJ2-5, with D perhaps given as TRBD1 or TRBD2 (5 bases each). The CDR3 has 15 residues. The V gene lost 3 bases and the J gene lost 0 bases, with 14 bases spanning the gap. Germline CDR1 DFQATT, CDR2 SNEGSKA (reference sequence). The CDR3 region is CSASTRGAYQETQYF. CDR3 DNA sequence: TGCAGTGCTAGTACCCGAGGGGCGTACCAAGAGACCCAGTACTTC.

This clonotype was seen many times. The rearrangement uses TRBV14 and TRBJ1-2; D remains unclear. The V and J ends lost 4 bases and 3 bases respectively, with 9 bases between them. The CDR3 sequence is 13 residues long. CDR1 SGHDN and CDR2 FVKESK come from the germline V gene. The CDR3 region is CASSPDLDYGYTF. The CDR3 DNA sequence: TGTGCCAGCAGCCCCGATCTAGACTATGGCTACACCTTC.

Comments on this clonotype: One base away lies a much larger clone, so this may be a sequencing read error. The chain uses TRBV25-1 and TRBJ1-6, with a weak D call TRBD1 (6 bases). Germline V lookup: CDR1 MGHDK, CDR2 SYGVNS. The CDR3 extends over 13 amino acids. Deletions cut 5 bases from V and 6 bases from J, with 8 bases between. The CDR3 spells CASSWTVNSPLHF. The CDR3 DNA reads TGTGCCAGCAGTTGGACAGTTAATTCACCCCTCCACTTT.

This clonotype turned up a few times. The chain is built from TRBV6-2 or TRBV6-3 and TRBJ1-5; the D is unclear. V was cut by 0 bases and J by 7 bases, with 13 bases left in between. CDR1 is MNHEY, CDR2 SVGEGT, per germline. This CDR3 comprises 15 residues. CDR3 sequence (DNA): TGTGCCAGCAGTTACTCGGGTTTTGCGGGGCAGCCCCAGCATTTT. Translating gives CASSYSGFAGQPQHF.

This clonotype was seen repeatedly, ten times or more. J is TRBJ2-6 and V is TRBV15, with D uncertain. Germline V gene data show CDR1 as LNHNV and CDR2 as YYDKDF (reference sequence). There are 16 residues in the CDR3. Trimming took 5 bases from V and 0 from J, leaving 11 bases between them. DNA of the CDR3: TGTGCCACCAGCTTCCTCCGCTCCTCTGGGGCCAACGTCCTGACTTTC. This codes for CATSFLRSSGANVLTF. Full variable domain (missing parts from reference TRBV15 and TRBJ2-6): DAMVIQNPRYQVTQFGKPVTLSCSQTLNHNVMYWYQQKSSQAPKLLFHYYDKDFNNEADTPDNFQSRRPNTSFCFLDIRSPGLGDTAMYLCATSFLRSSGANVLTFGAGSRLTVL.

This clonotype was recorded many times. The chain couples TRBV12-3 or TRBV12-4 to TRBJ1-2, with D maybe TRBD1 (6 bases). This CDR3 has 13 amino acids. V lost 5 bases to trimming and J lost 7 bases, with 14 bases between them. CDR3 in amino acids: CASSPGTLTGYTF. CDR3 DNA sequence: TGTGCCAGCAGTCCCGGGACACTTACTGGCTACACCTTC.

In the case of this clonotype: A much larger clonotype is one base distant, so this may be a read error. This chain uses TRBV12-3 or TRBV12-4 with TRBJ2-5; no clear D. The CDR3 extends over 12 amino acids. The CDR3 region has the DNA TGTGCCAGCAGTATCCAAAGAGAGGCCCAGTACTTC. This sequence encodes CASSIQREAQYF.

At least ten counts were recorded for this clonotype. The chain joins TRBV14 to TRBJ1-6; D not certain. Germline V gene lookup returns CDR1 SGHDN and CDR2 FVKESK. Trimming pared 0 bases from V and 4 bases from J, leaving 4 bases between. The CDR3 length is 14 residues. The CDR3 reads CASSQDWYNSPLHF. The CDR3 region has the DNA TGTGCCAGCAGCCAAGATTGGTATAATTCACCCCTCCACTTT.

This clonotype appeared a few times. This sequence joins TRBV29-1 and TRBJ2-5; the match to TRBD2 covers 7 bases. Germline CDR1 is SQVTM and CDR2 is ANQGSEA. V lost 5 bases, J lost 3 bases, and 9 bases stayed unmatched. This CDR3 spans 14 amino acids. CDR3 amino acids: CSVRIGGREETQYF. The CDR3 coding sequence is TGCAGCGTTCGCATCGGGGGGAGGGAAGAGACCCAGTACTTC.